This passage covers 15 T cell receptor beta chains from one sample sequenced in a study of blood T cell repertoires in COVID-19. Using immunoSEQ multiplex PCR, the repertoire was profiled, and TCRdb retains in-frame clones only, with some absent. Here the sample spans about 300,000 clones, approximately 85% being singletons. Sample: peripheral blood. The receptors were gathered from a human donor in a cohort sampled during active COVID-19.

This clone has a single count. The CDR3 DNA follows: TGTGCCAGCAGCTTAACTAGCGGGATAAGGGGTCACAATGAGCAGTTCTTC. This translates into CASSLTSGIRGHNEQFF. The chain combines TRBV11-2 with TRBJ2-1; the match to TRBD2 covers 10 bases. Germline CDR1 reads SGHAT; CDR2 reads FQNNGV. The CDR3 is 17 amino acids. V gave up 2 bases and J gave up 5 bases; unmatched junction bases: 9.

This chain joins TRBV6-5 and TRBJ2-2, with D maybe TRBD2 (7 bases). CDR3 length equals 15 residues. Germline V gives CDR1 MNHEY, CDR2 SVGAGI. Trimming took 6 bases from V and 6 from J, leaving 17 bases between them. DNA for the CDR3: TGTGCCAGCAGCCTTAGGGGGGGGTTCCCCGGGGAGCTGTTTTTT. This sequence encodes CASSLRGGFPGELFF.

The genes are TRBV3-1 (or the pseudogene TRBV3-2) and TRBJ2-1, with TRBD2 matching over 8 bases. The CDR3 length is 15 residues. In germline, CDR1 is LGHDT, CDR2 YNNKEL (reference sequence). J was trimmed by 3 bases and V by 4 bases; bases with no gene match: 5. Here the CDR3 DNA reads TGTGCCAGCAGCCGATGGCGGGGGGACTACAATGAGCAGTTCTTC. It is translated as CASSRWRGDYNEQFF.

About this clone itself: This sample also contains other DNA sequences that code for the same CDR3. The rearrangement uses TRBV7-2 and TRBJ1-6, with 9 bases fitting TRBD1. This CDR3 has 15 amino acids. CDR1 is SGHTA, CDR2 FQGNSA, per germline. V shed 5 bases, J shed 13 bases, and the junction held 12 bases outside the gene matches. The CDR3 sequence is CASSPQGQGISPLHF. DNA of the CDR3: TGTGCCAGCAGCCCCCAAGGACAGGGGATTTCGCCCCTCCACTTT. The full variable domain, in which reference TRBV7-2 and TRBJ1-6 provide the parts outside the CDR3, is GAGVSQSPSNKVTEKGKDVELRCDPISGHTALYWYRQSLGQGLEFLIYFQGNSAPDKSGLPSDRFSAERTGGSVSTLTIQRTQQEDSAVYLCASSPQGQGISPLHFGNGTRLTVT.

The chain uses TRBV11-2 and TRBJ2-7, with D possibly TRBD2 on 5 matching bases. The V and J ends lost 0 bases and 4 bases respectively, with 13 bases between them. There are 15 residues in the CDR3. The germline CDR1 and CDR2 sequences are SGHAT and FQNNGV. The CDR3 region is CASSLEGLSKYEQYF. In nucleotides, the CDR3 is TGTGCCAGCAGCTTAGAAGGACTCTCCAAATACGAGCAGTACTTC.

This clone appeared once. The chain carries TRBV9 and TRBJ2-2; perhaps TRBD2 as D (6 bases). The V end was cut by 0 bases, the J end by 5 bases, with 11 bases between. This CDR3 spans 15 amino acids. Germline CDR1 is SGDLS and CDR2 is YYNGEE. CDR3 nucleotides: TGTGCCAGCAGCGTAGGCCCGGAGGGGACCGGGGAGCTGTTTTTT. Amino acid sequence: CASSVGPEGTGELFF. Full variable domain (outside the CDR3, taken from reference TRBV9 and TRBJ2-2): DSGVTQTPKHLITATGQRVTLRCSPRSGDLSVYWYQQSLDQGLQFLIQYYNGEERAKGNILERFSAQQFPDLHSELNLSSLELGDSALYFCASSVGPEGTGELFFGEGSRLTVL.

The chain is built from TRBV25-1 and TRBJ1-4; TRBD1 matches at 8 bases. Trimming at V came to 2 bases and at J to 3 bases, leaving 5 bases not matched to a gene. Germline-derived CDR1 and CDR2 are MGHDK and SYGVNS. There are 16 residues in the CDR3. CDR3 sequence reads: CASSEQGAGANEKLFF. The CDR3 bases are TGTGCCAGCAGTGAACAGGGGGCCGGTGCTAATGAAAAACTGTTTTTT.

The chain combines TRBV11-2 with TRBJ2-7; unclear D gene. V shed 5 bases and J shed 3 bases, with 8 bases lying between them. Germline CDR1 is SGHAT and CDR2 is FQNNGV. This CDR3 comprises 12 residues. The CDR3 loop is CASSPVIYEQYF. In DNA, the CDR3 is TGTGCCAGCAGCCCAGTAATCTACGAGCAGTACTTC.

CDR3 in amino acids: CASSQGTGDRPQHF. The CDR3 region has the DNA TGCGCCAGCAGCCAAGGGACAGGGGATCGGCCCCAGCATTTT. V gene TRBV4-3 combines with J gene TRBJ1-5; 9 bases are a match to TRBD1. The V and J ends lost 1 base and 9 bases, in that order; junction bases with no gene match: 4. Looked up from germline, CDR1 is LGHNA and CDR2 is YSLEER. CDR3 length: 14 residues.

This chain links TRBV9 with TRBJ2-2, with no clear D. Germline lookup yields CDR1 SGDLS and CDR2 YYNGEE. The CDR3 loop spans 13 amino acids. The ends were cut back, 3 bases at V and 2 bases at J, with 5 bases in the middle. For the CDR3, the DNA is TGTGCCAGCAGCGGAGTCAACACCGGGGAGCTGTTTTTT. Amino acids: CASSGVNTGELFF.

This rearrangement joins TRBV2 to TRBJ2-1; D uncertain. CDR1 and CDR2 from the germline V gene are SNHLY and FYNNEI. The CDR3 totals 12 residues. The ends were cut back, 6 bases at V and 6 bases at J, with 9 bases in the middle. The CDR3 region is CASRTTRNEQFF. The CDR3 DNA sequence: TGTGCCAGCAGGACAACTCGCAATGAGCAGTTCTTC.

This clone has only one observation. The chain carries TRBV5-5 and TRBJ1-2, with D maybe TRBD1 (6 bases). The CDR3 is 15 amino acids. Germline values: CDR1 SGHKS, CDR2 YYEKEE (reference sequence). Trimming removed 4 bases at V and 5 bases at J, with 18 bases between. This CDR3 reads CASSEATGDLYGYTF. CDR3 nucleotides: TGTGCCAGCAGCGAAGCGACAGGCGACCTTTATGGCTACACCTTC.

The chain is built from TRBV7-8 and TRBJ1-2; 7 bases are a match to TRBD1. Germline V gene lookup returns CDR1 SGHVS and CDR2 FQNEAQ. This CDR3 comprises 15 residues. V dropped 5 bases and J dropped 0; count of bases not matched to a gene: 6. CDR3 nucleotides: TGTGCCAGCAGCATGGGGACAGTAGCTAACTATGGCTACACCTTC. This codes for CASSMGTVANYGYTF.

The rearrangement joins TRBV5-5 to TRBJ1-1; unclear D gene. The CDR3 runs to 14 residues. Per germline, CDR1 SGHKS and CDR2 YYEKEE (reference sequence). V was trimmed by 2 bases and J by 10 bases, leaving 18 bases between them. The CDR3 loop reads CASSLEGSQVSAFF. In nucleotides, the CDR3 is TGTGCCAGCAGCTTAGAAGGATCCCAGGTTTCAGCTTTCTTT.

V and J are TRBV9 and TRBJ2-2; 12 positions agree with TRBD1. There are 19 residues in the CDR3. V was pared by 0 bases and J by 6 bases, with 12 bases of the junction left unmatched. Germline V gene sequence: CDR1 SGDLS, CDR2 YYNGEE. This CDR3 is CASSVAPSPGQGAPGELFF. Here the CDR3 DNA reads TGTGCCAGCAGCGTAGCTCCTTCCCCGGGACAGGGGGCGCCCGGGGAGCTGTTTTTT.